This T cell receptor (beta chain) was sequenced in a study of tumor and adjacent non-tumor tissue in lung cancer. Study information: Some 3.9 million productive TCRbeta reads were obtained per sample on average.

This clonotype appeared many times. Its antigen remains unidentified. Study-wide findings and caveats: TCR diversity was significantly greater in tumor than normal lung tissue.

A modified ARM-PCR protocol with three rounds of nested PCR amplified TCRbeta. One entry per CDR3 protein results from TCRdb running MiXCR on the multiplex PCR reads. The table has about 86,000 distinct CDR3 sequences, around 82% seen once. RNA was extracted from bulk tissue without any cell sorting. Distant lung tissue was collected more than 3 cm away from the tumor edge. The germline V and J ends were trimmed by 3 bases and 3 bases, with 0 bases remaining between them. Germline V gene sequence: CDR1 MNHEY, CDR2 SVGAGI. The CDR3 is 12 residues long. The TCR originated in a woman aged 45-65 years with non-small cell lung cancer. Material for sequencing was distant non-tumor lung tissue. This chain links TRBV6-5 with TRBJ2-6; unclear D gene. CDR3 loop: CASSYGANVLTF. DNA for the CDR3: TGTGCCAGCAGTTATGGGGCCAACGTCCTGACTTTC.